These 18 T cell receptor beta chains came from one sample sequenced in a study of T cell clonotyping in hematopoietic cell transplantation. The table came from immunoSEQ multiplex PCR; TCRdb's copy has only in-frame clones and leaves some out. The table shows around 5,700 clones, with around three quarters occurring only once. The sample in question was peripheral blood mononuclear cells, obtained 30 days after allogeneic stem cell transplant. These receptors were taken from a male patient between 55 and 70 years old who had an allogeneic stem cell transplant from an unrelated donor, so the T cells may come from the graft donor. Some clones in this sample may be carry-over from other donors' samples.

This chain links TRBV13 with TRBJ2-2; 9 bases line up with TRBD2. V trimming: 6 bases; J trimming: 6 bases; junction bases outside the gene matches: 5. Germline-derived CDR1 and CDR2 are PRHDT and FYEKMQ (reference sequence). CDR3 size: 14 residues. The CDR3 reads CASRISGGSGELFF. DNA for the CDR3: TGTGCCAGCAGAATTAGCGGGGGCTCCGGGGAGCTGTTTTTT.

The CDR3: CASSRTGGVGELFF. The CDR3 DNA follows: TGTGCCAGCAGCCGAACAGGGGGTGTCGGGGAGCTGTTTTTT. This chain uses TRBV7-9 with TRBJ2-2, with TRBD1 matching over 8 bases. The germline V gene has CDR1 SEHNR and CDR2 FQNEAQ (reference sequence). This CDR3 spans 14 amino acids. The V segment lost 5 bases and the J segment 7 bases; nucleotides outside the gene matches: 6.

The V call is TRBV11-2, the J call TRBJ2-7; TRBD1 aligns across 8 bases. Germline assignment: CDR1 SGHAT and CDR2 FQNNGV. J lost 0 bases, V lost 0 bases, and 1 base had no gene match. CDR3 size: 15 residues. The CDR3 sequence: CASSLEGTGSYEQYF. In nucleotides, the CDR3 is TGTGCCAGCAGCTTAGAGGGGACAGGCTCCTACGAGCAGTACTTC.

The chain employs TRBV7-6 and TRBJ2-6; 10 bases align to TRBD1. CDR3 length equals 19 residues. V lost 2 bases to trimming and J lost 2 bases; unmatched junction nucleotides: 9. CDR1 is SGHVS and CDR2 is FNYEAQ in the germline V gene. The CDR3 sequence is CASSLNPGQGFAGANVLTF. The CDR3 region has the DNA TGTGCCAGCAGCTTAAACCCGGGACAGGGGTTTGCTGGGGCCAACGTCCTGACTTTC.

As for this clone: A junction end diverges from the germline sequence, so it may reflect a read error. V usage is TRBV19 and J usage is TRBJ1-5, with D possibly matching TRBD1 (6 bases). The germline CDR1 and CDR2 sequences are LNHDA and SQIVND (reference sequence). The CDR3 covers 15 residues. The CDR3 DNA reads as TGTGCCAGTAGTACCGACAGGACTAGCAATCAGGCCCAGCATTTT. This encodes CASSTDRTSNQAQHF.

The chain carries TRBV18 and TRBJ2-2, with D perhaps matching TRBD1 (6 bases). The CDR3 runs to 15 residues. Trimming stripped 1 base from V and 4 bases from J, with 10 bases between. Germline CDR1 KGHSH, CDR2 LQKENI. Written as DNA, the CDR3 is TGTGCCAGCTCACCACAAGGACAGCCCACCGGGGAGCTGTTTTTT. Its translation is CASSPQGQPTGELFF.

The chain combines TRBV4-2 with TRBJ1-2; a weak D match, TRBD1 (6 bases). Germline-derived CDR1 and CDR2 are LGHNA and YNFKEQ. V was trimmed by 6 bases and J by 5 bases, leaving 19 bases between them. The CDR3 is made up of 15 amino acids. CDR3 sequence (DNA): TGTGCCAGCAGTCAAAAGAGGGGGAGCGGTTATGGCTACACCTTC. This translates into CASSQKRGSGYGYTF.

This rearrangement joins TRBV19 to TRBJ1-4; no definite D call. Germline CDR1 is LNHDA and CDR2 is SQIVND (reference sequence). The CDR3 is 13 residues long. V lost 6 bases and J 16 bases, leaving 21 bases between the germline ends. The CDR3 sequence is CASRKAGQSIWFF. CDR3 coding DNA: TGTGCCAGTAGGAAAGCCGGTCAATCGATCTGGTTTTTT.

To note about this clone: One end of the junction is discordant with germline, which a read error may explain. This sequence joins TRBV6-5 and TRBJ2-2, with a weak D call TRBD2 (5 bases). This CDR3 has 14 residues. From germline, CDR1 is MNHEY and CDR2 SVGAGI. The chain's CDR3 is CASSYAGKGRGAVF. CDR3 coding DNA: TGTGCCAGCAGTTACGCCGGGAAGGGTCGGGGAGCTGTTTTT.

Here the CDR3 DNA reads TGTGCCAGCAGTTCTGTAGGCCCGACAGTTACCTACGAGCAGTACTTC. It encodes CASSSVGPTVTYEQYF. The chain carries TRBV27 and TRBJ2-7; TRBD1 might be the D (5 bases). The CDR3 runs to 16 residues. The germline CDR1 and CDR2 sequences are MNHEY and SMNVEV (reference sequence). The ends were cut back, 4 bases at V and 2 bases at J, with 18 bases in the middle.

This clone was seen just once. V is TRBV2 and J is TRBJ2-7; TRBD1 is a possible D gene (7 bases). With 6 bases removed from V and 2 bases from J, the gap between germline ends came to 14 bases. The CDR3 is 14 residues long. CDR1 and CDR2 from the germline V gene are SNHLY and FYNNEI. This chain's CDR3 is CASRAQGGTYEQYF. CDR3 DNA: TGTGCCAGCAGGGCGCAGGGGGGTACCTACGAGCAGTACTTC. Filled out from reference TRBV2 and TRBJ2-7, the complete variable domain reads EPEVTQTPSHQVTQMGQEVILRCVPISNHLYFYWYRQILGQKVEFLVSFYNNEISEKSEIFDDQFSVERPDGSNFTLKIRSTKLEDSAMYFCASRAQGGTYEQYFGPGTRLTVT.

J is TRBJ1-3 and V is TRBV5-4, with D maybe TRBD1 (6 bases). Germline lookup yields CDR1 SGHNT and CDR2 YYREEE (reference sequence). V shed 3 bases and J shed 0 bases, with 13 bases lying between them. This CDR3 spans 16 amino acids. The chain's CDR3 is CASSYSTGLSGNTIYF. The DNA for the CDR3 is TGTGCCAGCAGCTACTCGACAGGCCTCTCTGGAAACACCATATATTTT.

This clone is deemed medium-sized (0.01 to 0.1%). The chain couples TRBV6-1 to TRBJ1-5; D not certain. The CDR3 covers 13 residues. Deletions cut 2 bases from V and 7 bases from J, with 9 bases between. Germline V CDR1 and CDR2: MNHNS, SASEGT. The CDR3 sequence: CASSEPYVQPQHF. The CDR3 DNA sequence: TGTGCCAGCAGTGAACCGTACGTCCAGCCCCAGCATTTT.

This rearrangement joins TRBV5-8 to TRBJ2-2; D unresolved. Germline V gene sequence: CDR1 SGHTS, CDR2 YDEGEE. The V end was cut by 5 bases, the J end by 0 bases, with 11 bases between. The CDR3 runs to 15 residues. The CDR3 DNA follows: TGTGCCAGCAGTCAACAGCAACCGAACACCGGGGAGCTGTTTTTT. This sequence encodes CASSQQQPNTGELFF.

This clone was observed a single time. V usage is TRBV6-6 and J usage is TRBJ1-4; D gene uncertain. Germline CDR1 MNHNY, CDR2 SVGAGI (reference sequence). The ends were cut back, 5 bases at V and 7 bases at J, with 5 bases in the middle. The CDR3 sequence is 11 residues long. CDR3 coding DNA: TGTGCCAGCAGTCTTAGTGAAAAACTGTTTTTT. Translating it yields CASSLSEKLFF.

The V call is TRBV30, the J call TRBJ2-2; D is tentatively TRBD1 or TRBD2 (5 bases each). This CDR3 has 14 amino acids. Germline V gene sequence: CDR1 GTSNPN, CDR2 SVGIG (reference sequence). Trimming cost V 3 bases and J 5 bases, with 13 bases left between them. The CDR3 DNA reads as TGTGCCTGGAGAGGGACCCGGAGGACCGGGGAGCTGTTTTTT. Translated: CAWRGTRRTGELFF. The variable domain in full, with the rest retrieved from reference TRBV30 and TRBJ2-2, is SQTIHQWPATLVQPVGSPLSLECTVEGTSNPNLYWYRQAAGRGLQLLFYSVGIGQISSEVPQNLSASRPQDRQFILSSKKLLLSDSGFYLCAWRGTRRTGELFFGEGSRLTVL.

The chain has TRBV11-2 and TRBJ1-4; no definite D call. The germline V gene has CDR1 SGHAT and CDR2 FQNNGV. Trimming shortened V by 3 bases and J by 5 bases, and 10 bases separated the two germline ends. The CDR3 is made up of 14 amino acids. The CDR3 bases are TGTGCCAGCAGCTTTTGGGAAGGGAATGAAAAACTGTTTTTT. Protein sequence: CASSFWEGNEKLFF.

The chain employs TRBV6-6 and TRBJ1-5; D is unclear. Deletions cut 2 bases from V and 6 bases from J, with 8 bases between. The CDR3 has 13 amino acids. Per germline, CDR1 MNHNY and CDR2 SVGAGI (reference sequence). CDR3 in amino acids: CASSYRSGQPQHF. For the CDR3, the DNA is TGTGCCAGCAGTTACAGGAGTGGTCAGCCCCAGCATTTT.